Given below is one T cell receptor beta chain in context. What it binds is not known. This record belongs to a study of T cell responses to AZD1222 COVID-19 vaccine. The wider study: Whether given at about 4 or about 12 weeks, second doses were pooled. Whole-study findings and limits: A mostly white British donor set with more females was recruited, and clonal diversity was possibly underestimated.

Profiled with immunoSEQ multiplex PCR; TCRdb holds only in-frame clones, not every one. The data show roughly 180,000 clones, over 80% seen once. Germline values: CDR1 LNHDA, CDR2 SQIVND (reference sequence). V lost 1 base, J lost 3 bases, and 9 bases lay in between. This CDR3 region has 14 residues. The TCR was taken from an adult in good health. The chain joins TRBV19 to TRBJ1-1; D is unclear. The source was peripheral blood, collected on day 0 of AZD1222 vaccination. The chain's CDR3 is CASSIVQRDTEAFF. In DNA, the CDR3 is TGTGCCAGTAGTATAGTGCAAAGGGACACTGAAGCTTTCTTT.